These 5 T cell receptor beta chains were sequenced from one sample in a study of blood T cell repertoires in COVID-19. Measured with immunoSEQ multiplex PCR; TCRdb has only the in-frame clones, and not every one. The table records about 150,000 clones, about 90% of them present only once. The source material was peripheral blood. Receptor source: a man aged 45-65 years with acute or convalescent COVID-19.

V and J are TRBV9 and TRBJ1-1; 7 bases map to TRBD1. V shed 4 bases and J 1 base; nucleotides not matched to a gene: 7. The V gene's germline CDR1 is SGDLS and CDR2 YYNGEE. CDR3 size: 15 residues. The CDR3 DNA follows: TGTGCCAGCAGCCCAGATTGGACAGGGAACACTGAAGCTTTCTTT. The encoded protein is CASSPDWTGNTEAFF.

The rearrangement uses TRBV11-2 and TRBJ1-1, with 7 bases matching TRBD1. The germline V gene has CDR1 SGHAT and CDR2 FQNNGV. The V segment lost 7 bases and the J segment 7 bases; nucleotides outside the gene matches: 12. The CDR3 length is 14 residues. This chain's CDR3 is CASTTITGEFEAFF. The CDR3 nucleotides are TGTGCCAGCACCACTATCACAGGGGAGTTTGAAGCTTTCTTT.

This clone was seen only a few times. The chain joins TRBV7-3 to TRBJ2-6; D might be TRBD2 (6 bases). V gave up 5 bases and J gave up 7 bases, with 24 bases separating them. The CDR3 has 18 residues. CDR1 is SGHTA, CDR2 FQGTGA, per germline. CDR3 region: CASSPSTGLRGSANVLTF. The CDR3 DNA is TGTGCCAGCAGCCCTTCGACGGGGCTTCGGGGGTCAGCCAACGTCCTGACTTTC.

This rearrangement joins TRBV11-2 to TRBJ2-3, with 9 positions matching TRBD2. Trimming at V came to 5 bases and at J to 6 bases, leaving 15 bases not matched to a gene. This CDR3 has 17 amino acids. Looked up from germline, CDR1 is SGHAT and CDR2 is FQNNGV. The CDR3 DNA reads as TGTGCCAGCAGCCCGCGGGAGCGGGGGGCCGGGACCGATACGCAGTATTTT. Protein sequence: CASSPRERGAGTDTQYF.

V usage is TRBV7-2 and J usage is TRBJ2-5, with 8 bases fitting TRBD1. Germline V CDR1 and CDR2: SGHTA, FQGNSA. The CDR3 has 14 amino acids. V lost 5 bases, J lost 4 bases, and 6 bases stayed unmatched. The chain's CDR3 is CASSQTGGRETQYF. The DNA for the CDR3 is TGTGCCAGCAGCCAAACAGGGGGGCGAGAGACCCAGTACTTC.